Sequencing of this TCR beta chain was carried out in a study of T cell responses to AZD1222 COVID-19 vaccine. Study-wide findings and caveats: The donor cohort was predominantly white British with a female majority, and clonal diversity may have been underestimated.

Points on this clone: What it recognizes is unknown.

Germline values: CDR1 GTSNPN, CDR2 SVGIG (reference sequence). Trimming cost V 5 bases and J 11 bases; bases outside gene matches: 20. This CDR3 comprises 16 residues. The table came from immunoSEQ multiplex PCR; TCRdb's copy has only in-frame clones and leaves some out. The table lists some 190,000 clones, 94% of them singletons. V and J are TRBV30 and TRBJ1-4; TRBD1 agrees at 7 bases. Sequences were derived from peripheral blood, sampled 28 days after the second dose of the MenACWY control vaccine. This receptor was taken from an adult who received the MenACWY meningococcal vaccine as a control. The CDR3 sequence is CAWGAPGGEGVGKLFF. The CDR3 DNA reads as TGTGCCTGGGGAGCCCCAGGGGGGGAAGGCGTGGGGAAACTGTTTTTT.